This T cell receptor beta chain comes out of a study of blood T cell repertoires in COVID-19. Study information: Whether acute or convalescent, the COVID-19 samples came from the United States, Italy and Spain. The analysed material was cDNA or gDNA that came from T cells, B-cell-depleted T cells, or PBMCs.

The germline V gene encodes CDR1 SGHAT and CDR2 FQNNGV. The CDR3 runs to 15 residues. The ends were cut back, 1 base at V and 1 base at J, with 10 bases in the middle. Per the original methods: Nucleated cell counts were estimated from reference gene primer amplification. Profiling relied on immunoSEQ multiplex PCR, and the TCRdb table lists in-frame clones only, not all of them. V and J calls and clone size are given by that table; D and trimming were obtained from the DNA. The sample contains about 110,000 clones, around 64% of which appear only once. The rearrangement joins TRBV11-2 to TRBJ1-1; D unresolved. Material for sequencing was peripheral blood. This clonotype was sampled from a middle-aged woman with acute or convalescent COVID-19. The CDR3 sequence: CASSLALTGNTEAFF. The CDR3 DNA follows: TGTGCCAGCAGCTTAGCCTTGACTGGGAACACTGAAGCTTTCTTT.